This TCR beta chain derives from a study of T cells in Graves' hyperthyroidism and ophthalmopathy. Study overall: Peripheral blood was acquired at first diagnosis, ahead of any therapy whatsoever. Study findings and constraints: A 13 V-J model separated ophthalmopathy from stable hyperthyroidism.

The blood was taken when hyperthyroidism was first diagnosed, before any ophthalmopathy symptoms showed up. The table lists this clonotype with many counts. What it recognizes is unknown. Researchers took RNA transcripts and amplified the TCR beta CDR3 regions from them. HTBI primers were the set used in a first-round RT-PCR of the TCR CDR3. TCRdb re-analysed the multiplex PCR reads in MiXCR, keeping a single row per CDR3 protein. The sample includes a few hundred thousand distinct CDR3 sequences, about 15% of them seen just once. The material sequenced was blood. The TCR sequence derives from a woman under 30 with Graves' hyperthyroidism that later progressed to Graves' ophthalmopathy.

Written as DNA, the CDR3 is TGTGCCTGGAGTGTACTTTTGGCTAGCGGGAGACATGAGCAGTTCTTC. It specifies CAWSVLLASGRHEQFF. The rearrangement links TRBV30 to TRBJ2-1; the match to TRBD2 covers 10 bases. This CDR3 contains 16 residues. The germline CDR1 and CDR2 sequences are GTSNPN and SVGIG (reference sequence). Trimming at V came to 0 bases and at J to 8 bases, leaving 10 bases not matched to a gene. The complete variable domain, with remaining parts taken from reference TRBV30 and TRBJ2-1, reads SQTIHQWPATLVQPVGSPLSLECTVEGTSNPNLYWYRQAAGRGLQLLFYSVGIGQISSEVPQNLSASRPQDRQFILSSKKLLLSDSGFYLCAWSVLLASGRHEQFFGPGTRLTVL.